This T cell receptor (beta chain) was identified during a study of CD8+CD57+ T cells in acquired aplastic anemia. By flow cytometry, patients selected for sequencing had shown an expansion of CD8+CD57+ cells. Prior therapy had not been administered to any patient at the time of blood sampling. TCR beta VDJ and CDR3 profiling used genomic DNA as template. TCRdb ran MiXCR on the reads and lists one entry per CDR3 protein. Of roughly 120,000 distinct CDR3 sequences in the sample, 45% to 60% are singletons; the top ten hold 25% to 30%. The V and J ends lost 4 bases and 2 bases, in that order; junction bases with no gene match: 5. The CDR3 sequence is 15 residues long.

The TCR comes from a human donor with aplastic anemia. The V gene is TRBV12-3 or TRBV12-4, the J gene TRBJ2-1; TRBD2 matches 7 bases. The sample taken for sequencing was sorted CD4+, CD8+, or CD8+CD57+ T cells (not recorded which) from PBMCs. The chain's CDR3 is CASSSSGRPYNEQFF. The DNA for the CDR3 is TGTGCCAGCAGTTCTAGCGGACGACCCTACAATGAGCAGTTCTTC.